This TCR beta chain was obtained from a study of blood T cell repertoires in COVID-19. Overall study: From the United States, Italy and Spain came samples of acute and convalescent COVID-19. Sample material is recorded as cDNA or gDNA derived from T cells, B-cell-depleted T cells, or PBMCs.

Study processing details: Cell counts per sample came from amplifying reference gene primers. Method: immunoSEQ multiplex PCR; TCRdb's copy keeps in-frame clones and lacks some. V, J and clone size derive from that table, while D and trimming were established from the DNA sequence. The sample holds approximately 260,000 clones, 90% seen once. The CDR3 is 16 amino acids. CDR1 is KGHDR, CDR2 SFDVKD, per germline. V was clipped by 4 bases and J by 0 bases; unmatched bases: 3. Sequencing input: peripheral blood. The clonotype comes from a woman aged 40 to 50 with acute or convalescent COVID-19. The rearrangement joins TRBV24-1 to TRBJ2-2; TRBD1 matches at 8 bases. CDR3 DNA: TGTGCCACCAGTGACAGGGGGCAGGCGAACACCGGGGAGCTGTTTTTT. It encodes CATSDRGQANTGELFF.